A single sample is the source of the 27 T cell receptor beta chains below, sequenced in a study of spatial heterogeneity in lung cancer. TCRdb re-called the 5' RACE reads with MiXCR, one entry per CDR3 protein. The data hold around 87,000 distinct CDR3 sequences, with approximately 12% observed a single time. Time point reported: sample taken at primary tumor resection. The specimen was PBMCs, collected at surgery. The origin of the receptors is a male donor with early-stage non-small cell lung cancer.

The rearrangement links TRBV4-3 to TRBJ2-3; possibly TRBD1 for D (8 bases). V was clipped by 3 bases and J by 1 base, with 17 bases between them. This CDR3 comprises 17 residues. From germline, CDR1 is LGHNA and CDR2 YSLEER. The CDR3 sequence is CASSHDGQGGGTDTQYF. The CDR3 bases are TGCGCCAGCAGCCATGACGGACAGGGAGGGGGCACAGATACGCAGTATTTT.

This clonotype was seen a few times. V is TRBV4-2 and J is TRBJ2-7, with D hard to call. The V end was cut by 0 bases, the J end by 0 bases, with 9 bases between. The germline gives CDR1 LGHNA, CDR2 YNFKEQ. CDR3 size: 15 residues. The CDR3 nucleotides read TGTGCCAGCAGCCAAGAGGCGTGGAGCTCCTACGAGCAGTACTTC. It encodes CASSQEAWSSYEQYF.

V gene TRBV4-3 combines with J gene TRBJ1-6; 7 bases map to TRBD1. CDR1 is LGHNA and CDR2 is YSLEER in the germline V gene. V trimming: 0 bases; J trimming: 7 bases; junction bases outside the gene matches: 3. The CDR3 consists of 15 residues. Here the CDR3 DNA reads TGCGCCAGCAGCCAAGATGGCAGGGGGAATTCACCCCTCCACTTT. This encodes CASSQDGRGNSPLHF.

This clonotype showed up many times. This rearrangement joins TRBV20-1 to TRBJ2-2, with 8 bases fitting TRBD1. The trim removed 5 bases at V and 3 bases at J, leaving 2 bases unmatched. The V gene's germline CDR1 is DFQATT and CDR2 SNEGSKA (reference sequence). The CDR3 loop spans 13 amino acids. The CDR3, as DNA: TGCAGTGCTCGACAGGGGCACACCGGGGAGCTGTTTTTT. Translated, it gives CSARQGHTGELFF.

The rearrangement uses TRBV6-2 or TRBV6-3 and TRBJ1-1; 7 nucleotides agree with TRBD1. After removal of 9 bases from V and 0 bases from J, the junction contained 13 bases not matched to a gene. This CDR3 is built from 16 residues. CDR1 is MNHEY and CDR2 is SVGEGT in the germline V gene. As DNA, the CDR3 is TGTGCCAGTGAAGGACAGGCTCCTTGGATGAACACTGAAGCTTTCTTT. It codes for CASEGQAPWMNTEAFF.

V is TRBV6-6 and J is TRBJ2-1, with 14 positions matching TRBD2. The germline CDR1 and CDR2 sequences are MNHNY and SVGAGI (reference sequence). V was clipped by 11 bases and J by 7 bases; unmatched bases: 4. This CDR3 region has 13 residues. CDR3 loop: CAGTSGSRNEQFF. The CDR3 nucleotides are TGTGCCGGGACTAGCGGGAGTCGAAATGAGCAGTTCTTC.

The genes are TRBV5-1 and TRBJ2-1, with 10 bases lining up with TRBD2. With V trimmed by 5 bases and J by 6 bases, 8 bases remained unmatched. The CDR3 contains 15 residues. Germline loops: CDR1 SGHRS, CDR2 YFSETQ. CDR3: CASRETGTSVNEQFF. As DNA, the CDR3 is TGCGCCAGCAGGGAAACCGGGACTAGCGTCAATGAGCAGTTCTTC.

This clonotype occurred a few times. The gene calls are TRBV5-1 and TRBJ2-5; tentative D call: TRBD1 (5 bases). The CDR3 has 16 residues. V lost 0 bases, J lost 2 bases, and 14 bases lay in between. In germline, CDR1 is SGHRS, CDR2 YFSETQ. For the CDR3, the DNA is TGCGCCAGCAGCTTGGTACGAAACAGGCCTCAAGAGACCCAGTACTTC. Translation: CASSLVRNRPQETQYF.

V gene TRBV20-1 combines with J gene TRBJ1-1; D unresolved. Trimming pared 6 bases from V and 7 bases from J, leaving 12 bases between. Germline CDR1 reads DFQATT; CDR2 reads SNEGSKA (reference sequence). The CDR3 extends over 11 amino acids. Here the CDR3 DNA reads TGCAGTGCCACCCTAGGCCTTGAAGCTTTCTTT. This gives the protein CSATLGLEAFF.

At least ten counts were recorded for this clonotype. The V and J genes are TRBV28 and TRBJ2-4, with D possibly TRBD2 on 5 matching bases. Trimming removed 3 bases at V and 7 bases at J, with 13 bases between. Germline V gene lookup returns CDR1 MDHEN and CDR2 SYDVKM. This CDR3 comprises 14 residues. The CDR3 loop is CASSFRRGGNIQYF. CDR3 in DNA: TGTGCCAGCAGTTTTCGTCGTGGAGGCAACATTCAGTACTTC.

This clonotype was detected a few times. V usage is TRBV28 and J usage is TRBJ2-5; D could derive from TRBD1 or TRBD2 (5 bases each). Trimming removed 5 bases at V and 5 bases at J, with 9 bases between. Germline V gene lookup returns CDR1 MDHEN and CDR2 SYDVKM. The CDR3 has 12 residues. CDR3 sequence: CASSGTLETQYF. CDR3 nucleotides: TGTGCCAGCAGTGGGACCCTGGAGACCCAGTACTTC.

This chain joins TRBV5-1 and TRBJ1-1; D is unresolved. V lost 4 bases and J 0 bases, leaving 10 bases between the germline ends. This CDR3 comprises 14 residues. Germline V lookup: CDR1 SGHRS, CDR2 YFSETQ. Here the CDR3 DNA reads TGCGCCAGCAGCCGCGAGCAGATGAACACTGAAGCTTTCTTT. It encodes CASSREQMNTEAFF.

The chain couples TRBV20-1 to TRBJ1-6, with 9 nucleotides matching TRBD1. Germline-derived CDR1 and CDR2 are DFQATT and SNEGSKA (reference sequence). CDR3 length equals 15 residues. The V and J ends lost 5 bases and 7 bases, in that order; junction bases with no gene match: 9. CDR3 coding DNA: TGCAGTGCTCAGCCCTGGACAGGGGCCAATTCACCCCTCCACTTT. This gives the protein CSAQPWTGANSPLHF.

This clonotype turned up a few times. V usage is TRBV13 and J usage is TRBJ2-7, with D uncertain. V was shortened by 5 bases and J by 6 bases, with 11 bases between the two germline ends. The CDR3 is made up of 12 amino acids. Germline V gene lookup returns CDR1 PRHDT and CDR2 FYEKMQ (reference sequence). In DNA, the CDR3 is TGTGCCAGCAGCCCCACCATTTCCGAGCAGTACTTC. Amino acid sequence: CASSPTISEQYF.

This clonotype has only a few counts. The J gene is TRBJ2-2, the V gene TRBV6-2 or TRBV6-3; TRBD2 agrees at 7 bases. Per germline, CDR1 MNHEY and CDR2 SVGEGT. Trimming removed 4 bases from V and 5 bases from J; junction bases left unmatched: 7. CDR3 length: 15 amino acids. This chain's CDR3 is CASSWSGGRTGELFF. The CDR3, as DNA: TGTGCCAGCAGTTGGTCGGGAGGCAGAACCGGGGAGCTGTTTTTT.

This clonotype has only a few counts. The chain couples TRBV7-9 to TRBJ1-4; D is unclear. Germline V lookup: CDR1 SEHNR, CDR2 FQNEAQ (reference sequence). V was trimmed by 1 base and J by 5 bases, leaving 11 bases between them. CDR3 length: 15 amino acids. The CDR3 is CASSLGSGSNEKLFF. The DNA of the CDR3 is TGTGCCAGCAGCTTAGGTTCCGGATCGAATGAAAAACTGTTTTTT.

This clonotype occurred a few times. This rearrangement joins TRBV4-1 to TRBJ2-1, with 10 bases aligning to TRBD2. J lost 6 bases, V lost 1 base, and 3 bases had no gene match. CDR3 size: 15 residues. CDR1 is MGHRA, CDR2 YSYEKL, per germline. The CDR3 coding sequence is TGCGCCAGCAGCCAAGTAGCGGGGGGTCGCAATGAGCAGTTCTTC. Translated, it gives CASSQVAGGRNEQFF.

The rearrangement links TRBV30 to TRBJ2-2; D gene unclear. This CDR3 has 14 residues. CDR1 is GTSNPN, CDR2 SVGIG, per germline (reference sequence). Trimming left V 5 bases short and J 1 base short, with 11 bases between. The CDR3 region is CAWGVSRNTGELFF. CDR3 coding DNA: TGTGCCTGGGGGGTATCGCGGAACACCGGGGAGCTGTTTTTT. The variable domain in full, completed from reference TRBV30 and TRBJ2-2, reads SQTIHQWPATLVQPVGSPLSLECTVEGTSNPNLYWYRQAAGRGLQLLFYSVGIGQISSEVPQNLSASRPQDRQFILSSKKLLLSDSGFYLCAWGVSRNTGELFFGEGSRLTVL.

The chain couples TRBV20-1 to TRBJ2-5, with TRBD2 as a possible D gene (7 bases). CDR1 is DFQATT, CDR2 SNEGSKA, per germline (reference sequence). This CDR3 spans 12 amino acids. Trimming shortened V by 7 bases and J by 4 bases, and 13 bases separated the two germline ends. CDR3 bases: TGCAGTGTACGGGGGGCCATAGAGACCCAGTACTTC. Translated: CSVRGAIETQYF.

This clonotype turned up a few times. The V call is TRBV7-9, the J call TRBJ2-7; D gene ambiguous. Trimming took 1 base from V and 0 from J, leaving 13 bases between them. Germline-derived CDR1 and CDR2 are SEHNR and FQNEAQ (reference sequence). The CDR3 is made up of 16 amino acids. The CDR3 DNA is TGTGCCAGCAGCTTAGGAGGTACAGTTTTCTCCTACGAGCAGTACTTC. The encoded protein is CASSLGGTVFSYEQYF.

This clonotype was seen repeatedly, ten times or more. The genes are TRBV29-1 and TRBJ2-5; TRBD1 is a possible D gene (5 bases). Germline V gene data show CDR1 as SQVTM and CDR2 as ANQGSEA. The germline V and J ends were trimmed by 7 bases and 5 bases, with 8 bases remaining between them. The length of the CDR3 is 10 residues. Here the CDR3 reads CSGKGETQYF. The CDR3 DNA reads as TGCAGCGGGAAGGGGGAGACCCAGTACTTC. Looking up the rest from reference TRBV29-1 and TRBJ2-5 gives the full variable domain: SAVISQKPSRDICQRGTSLTIQCQVDSQVTMMFWYRQQPGQSLTLIATANQGSEATYESGFVIDKFPISRPNLTFSTLTVSNMSPEDSSIYLCSGKGETQYFGPGTRLLVL.

This clonotype was seen a few times. The chain joins TRBV6-5 to TRBJ1-6, with no clear D. Looked up from germline, CDR1 is MNHEY and CDR2 is SVGAGI. The CDR3 contains 17 residues. Trimming shortened V by 0 bases and J by 8 bases, and 17 bases separated the two germline ends. CDR3 sequence: CASSYSGPKGFDSPLHF. The CDR3 DNA sequence: TGTGCCAGCAGTTACTCTGGGCCGAAGGGATTCGATTCACCCCTCCACTTT.

This clonotype was observed a few times. The chain links TRBV20-1 to TRBJ2-3; D not resolved. V was trimmed by 4 bases and J by 2 bases, leaving 4 bases between them. The CDR3 loop spans 11 amino acids. Germline CDR1 is DFQATT and CDR2 is SNEGSKA (reference sequence). In DNA form, the CDR3 reads TGCAGTGCTAATCCCACAGATACGCAGTATTTT. Its protein product is CSANPTDTQYF.

This clonotype was picked up a small number of times. The CDR3 is CASSQLTGFEAFF. In nucleotides, the CDR3 is TGCGCCAGCAGCCAACTAACAGGGTTTGAAGCTTTCTTT. This chain joins TRBV4-3 and TRBJ1-1, with a weak D call TRBD1 (6 bases). The V gene lost 2 bases and the J gene lost 7 bases, with 11 bases spanning the gap. CDR1 is LGHNA and CDR2 is YSLEER in the germline V gene. The CDR3 is made up of 13 amino acids.

The genes are TRBV12-3 or TRBV12-4 and TRBJ2-1; TRBD1 or TRBD2 may be the D gene (5 bases each). The V and J ends lost 4 bases and 0 bases respectively, with 10 bases between them. CDR3 size: 15 residues. The chain's CDR3 is CASSSGRSSYNEQFF. The CDR3 bases are TGTGCCAGCAGTTCGGGACGGAGCTCCTACAATGAGCAGTTCTTC.

The chain combines TRBV18 with TRBJ2-7; D perhaps matches TRBD2 (7 bases). CDR3 length: 15 residues. Trimming pared 2 bases from V and 2 bases from J, leaving 13 bases between. The germline gives CDR1 KGHSH, CDR2 LQKENI. The CDR3 protein is CASSPGRGTPYEQYF. In DNA, the CDR3 is TGTGCCAGCTCACCAGGGAGGGGGACACCCTACGAGCAGTACTTC. Full variable domain (missing parts from reference TRBV18 and TRBJ2-7): NAGVMQNPRHLVRRRGQEARLRCSPMKGHSHVYWYRQLPEEGLKFMVYLQKENIIDESGMPKERFSAEFPKEGPSILRIQQVVRGDSAAYFCASSPGRGTPYEQYFGPGTRLTVT.

CDR3 DNA sequence: TGTGCCAGCAGCTTAATGGAGGGCTGGTATGGCTACACCTTC. It is translated as CASSLMEGWYGYTF. The chain is built from TRBV7-9 and TRBJ1-2; D unresolved. The CDR3 consists of 14 residues. In germline, CDR1 is SEHNR, CDR2 FQNEAQ (reference sequence). Trimming took off 2 bases at V and 5 bases at J, with 12 bases between the two ends.